Listed below are T cell receptor beta chains from one sample, sequenced in a study of Ad26.COV2.S vaccination and SARS-CoV-2 variants. Here immunoSEQ multiplex PCR was the method, and the copy in TCRdb shows in-frame clones only, minus some. This table holds a few hundred thousand clones, 83% found once. The starting material was peripheral blood, obtained in a trial of Ad26.COV2.S vaccine versus placebo. Receptors were obtained from a person aged 18 to 65 who received the Ad26.COV2.S COVID-19 vaccine or a placebo. The CDR3 runs from the conserved cysteine through the conserved F or W. The D gene is left open where the match is weak. Only some rows state a clone size, as once, few, many or a class for expanded clones.

V	D	size	length	J	CDR3	DNA
TRBV3-1/TRBV3-2	TRBD1	-	14	TRBJ1-1	CASRRQGAPTEAFF	TGTGCCAGCAGACGACAGGGGGCGCCCACTGAAGCTTTCTTT
TRBV19	TRBD2	once	19	TRBJ2-3	CASSTVGGGRFSRTDTQYF	TGTGCCAGTAGTACTGTCGGCGGCGGGAGATTTTCTAGGACAGATACGCAGTATTTT
TRBV12-5	-	few	15	TRBJ1-2	CASGLVPPANYGYTF	TGTGCTAGTGGTTTGGTACCCCCAGCTAACTATGGCTACACCTTC
TRBV10-3	-	-	14	TRBJ2-5	CAISEDRDRETQYF	TGTGCCATCAGTGAGGACCGGGACCGGGAGACCCAGTACTTC
TRBV5-1	-	-	15	TRBJ2-1	CASSLRGTDYNEQFF	TGCGCCAGCAGCCTGCGCGGGACAGACTACAATGAGCAGTTCTTC
TRBV5-1	-	-	15	TRBJ1-4	CASSLSPGQGEKLFF	TGCGCCAGCAGCTTGTCTCCAGGGCAAGGTGAAAAACTGTTTTTT
TRBV16	-	few	12	TRBJ2-7	CASSQGGYEQYF	TGTGCCAGCAGCCAGGGAGGCTACGAGCAGTACTTC
TRBV5-5	-	-	15	TRBJ1-1	CASSLVGTVNTEAFF	TGTGCCAGCAGCTTGGTAGGCACAGTGAACACTGAAGCTTTCTTT
TRBV2	-	-	12	TRBJ2-7	CASRADSYEQYF	TGTGCCAGCAGGGCCGACTCCTACGAGCAGTACTTC
TRBV6-5	-	-	15	TRBJ1-2	CASSYDGSTNYGYTF	TGTGCCAGCAGTTACGATGGTTCTACTAACTATGGCTACACCTTC
TRBV24-1	-	-	13	TRBJ2-2	CATSEQVVGELFF	TGTGCCACCAGTGAACAAGTAGTTGGGGAGCTGTTTTTT
TRBV3-1/TRBV3-2	-	few	12	TRBJ2-2	CASSQHTGELFF	TGTGCCAGCAGCCAACACACCGGGGAGCTGTTTTTT
TRBV12-5	-	-	15	TRBJ1-1	CASGPGWPLNTEAFF	TGTGCTAGTGGTCCAGGATGGCCGTTGAACACTGAAGCTTTCTTT
TRBV5-5	-	few	14	TRBJ1-5	CASSLRGARQPQHF	TGTGCCAGCAGCTTGCGGGGGGCGAGACAGCCCCAGCATTTT
TRBV29-1	-	-	13	TRBJ2-1	CSSTPGGLNEQFF	TGCAGCTCAACACCTGGGGGCCTCAATGAGCAGTTCTTC
TRBV3-1/TRBV3-2	-	few	15	TRBJ2-7	CASSQASRGRLEQYF	TGTGCCAGCAGCCAAGCAAGTAGAGGGCGCTTGGAGCAGTACTTC
TRBV19	-	-	12	TRBJ1-1	CASSYWDTEAFF	TGTGCCAGTAGTTATTGGGACACTGAAGCTTTCTTT
TRBV7-2	TRBD2	-	17	TRBJ2-3	CASSLRGGSGGADTQYF	TGTGCCAGCAGCTTAAGGGGTGGGAGCGGGGGAGCAGATACGCAGTATTTT
TRBV18	-	-	16	TRBJ2-3	CASASKAWQSTDTQYF	TGTGCCAGCGCCTCAAAGGCATGGCAGAGCACAGATACGCAGTATTTT
TRBV9	-	once	15	TRBJ1-5	CASSPYGGADQPQHF	TGTGCCAGCAGCCCGTATGGGGGAGCGGATCAGCCCCAGCATTTT
TRBV27	-	-	13	TRBJ2-3	CASQGLITDTQYF	TGTGCCAGCCAGGGCCTGATCACAGATACGCAGTATTTT
TRBV11-1	-	-	15	TRBJ1-2	CASSLGRRGDYGYTF	TGTGCCAGCAGCTTGGGCAGGAGAGGCGACTATGGCTACACCTTC
TRBV6-5	-	-	15	TRBJ2-1	CASSSGTGSYNEQFF	TGTGCCAGCAGTTCCGGGACGGGGTCTTACAATGAGCAGTTCTTC
TRBV7-9	-	once	14	TRBJ1-3	CASSRGQIGNTIYF	TGTGCCAGCAGCCGAGGACAGATAGGAAACACCATATATTTT